This T cell receptor beta chain is from a study of technical replicates of blood from a few donors listed by TCRdb under 2017. Including the terminal cysteine and phenylalanine, the CDR3 comprises 17 residues. Of all the DNA, just the CDR3 is kept, 51 bases in frame from base 1. For this chain, trimming is 3 bases at the V end and 2 bases at the J end, and the number of junction bases without a gene match is 7. CDR1 SGHNT and CDR2 YENEEA are derived from the germline V gene. The library was prepared using the immunoSEQ multiplex PCR assay. Not all clones reach the TCRdb copy of this immuneACCESS table, which keeps in-frame sequences only. Checked studies attribute under half of the gap to unresolved V genes and leave the rest unexplained. This sample holds tens of thousands of clones; 96% were observed only once. The top ten constitute approximately 0.39% of the sample. This clone was seen only once. Its antigen remains undetermined. The sample holds no much larger clone one base away, and base qualities are not on file.

The sequenced sample consisted of T cells isolated from PBMCs. The clonotype originates from a human donor in good health. The V and J genes are TRBV11-3 and TRBJ2-1; TRBD2 matches 10 bases in the middle. CDR3 reads: CASSFRTSGVPYNEQFF. In nucleotides, the sequence is TGTGCCAGCAGCTTTAGGACTAGCGGAGTCCCCTACAATGAGCAGTTCTTC.